Listed here are 26 T cell receptor beta chains from one sample, sequenced in a study of spatial heterogeneity in lung cancer. Time point of the sample: blood at routine non-recurrence follow-up after resection. Sequencing covered unsorted whole RNA taken from tumor, nontumor lung or frozen PBMC. From the 5' RACE reads, TCRdb called clonotypes with MiXCR, one entry per CDR3 protein. This sample has about 120,000 distinct CDR3 sequences, with 10% to 15% found just once. The sample was PBMCs, taken at follow-up. All receptors come from a male donor with early-stage non-small cell lung cancer.

By frequency in the sample, this clonotype is medium-sized. V gene TRBV29-1 combines with J gene TRBJ1-5; maybe TRBD1 (5 bases). Trimming left V 7 bases short and J 5 bases short, with 15 bases between. Germline loops: CDR1 SQVTM, CDR2 ANQGSEA. This CDR3 is built from 13 residues. The CDR3 DNA is TGCAGCGCACGAACGGGGACTGATCAGCCCCAGCATTTT. Encoded protein: CSARTGTDQPQHF. The variable domain in full, with the rest retrieved from reference TRBV29-1 and TRBJ1-5, is SAVISQKPSRDICQRGTSLTIQCQVDSQVTMMFWYRQQPGQSLTLIATANQGSEATYESGFVIDKFPISRPNLTFSTLTVSNMSPEDSSIYLCSARTGTDQPQHFGDGTRLSIL.

Many counts were recorded for this clonotype. This chain links TRBV21-1 with TRBJ2-1; the table's D call, TRBD2, has no DNA check behind it. TRBV21-1 is a pseudogene locus. The CDR3 consists of 15 residues. The CDR3 DNA reads TGTGCCAGCAGCAACCGGGACTCCTTCTACAATGAGCAGTTCTTC. This translates into CASSNRDSFYNEQFF.

V usage is TRBV7-3 and J usage is TRBJ1-6; 9 bases match TRBD1. This CDR3 is 13 amino acids long. With 5 bases clipped from V and 14 bases from J, the junction kept 7 bases outside the gene matches. Germline V gene sequence: CDR1 SGHTA, CDR2 FQGTGA. The CDR3 reads CASSPGQGFALHF. The DNA for the CDR3 is TGTGCCAGCAGCCCTGGACAGGGGTTTGCCCTCCACTTT.

The chain carries TRBV10-3 and TRBJ2-1, with D perhaps TRBD1 (6 bases). Germline CDR1 reads ENHRY; CDR2 reads SYGVKD. V gave up 2 bases and J gave up 10 bases, with 15 bases separating them. The CDR3 extends over 14 amino acids. The CDR3 protein is CAISEANQGQEQFF. CDR3 DNA: TGTGCCATCAGTGAGGCTAACCAGGGACAAGAGCAGTTCTTC.

This clonotype was picked up a small number of times. The rearrangement joins TRBV6-2 or TRBV6-3 to TRBJ2-7; no definite D call. V lost 0 bases to trimming and J lost 4 bases, with 4 bases between them. The CDR3 sequence is 12 residues long. Germline V lookup: CDR1 MNHEY, CDR2 SVGEGT. In nucleotides, the CDR3 is TGTGCCAGCAGTTACTCAATATACGAGCAGTACTTC. Its protein product is CASSYSIYEQYF.

This clonotype came up a few times. This rearrangement joins TRBV14 to TRBJ1-6; no firm D call. The CDR3 is made up of 15 amino acids. CDR1 and CDR2 from the germline V gene are SGHDN and FVKESK. V was shortened by 3 bases and J by 9 bases, with 15 bases between the two germline ends. CDR3 sequence (DNA): TGTGCCAGCAGCCACTCCGGTAGATTTACTTCACCCCTCCACTTT. Its translation: CASSHSGRFTSPLHF. The full variable domain, with the rest looked up from reference TRBV14 and TRBJ1-6, is EAGVTQFPSHSVIEKGQTVTLRCDPISGHDNLYWYRRVMGKEIKFLLHFVKESKQDESGMPNNRFLAERTGGTYSTLKVQPAELEDSGVYFCASSHSGRFTSPLHFGNGTRLTVT.

This clonotype was observed many times. CDR3 bases: TGTGCCAGCAGCCCCCTAGGCGGACGGTTGGGGGATGGCTACACCTTC. This codes for CASSPLGGRLGDGYTF. The rearrangement links TRBV7-9 to TRBJ1-2, with a possible D match to TRBD1 (5 bases). The CDR3 totals 16 residues. The V gene's germline CDR1 is SEHNR and CDR2 FQNEAQ (reference sequence). V gave up 5 bases and J gave up 6 bases, with 22 bases separating them.

This clonotype has just a few counts. V is TRBV4-1 and J is TRBJ1-6; 10 bases align to TRBD1. With V trimmed by 3 bases and J by 9 bases, 5 bases remained unmatched. CDR3 size: 15 residues. Germline assignment: CDR1 MGHRA and CDR2 YSYEKL. The chain's CDR3 is CASSQSGQGLSPLHF. In nucleotides, the CDR3 is TGCGCCAGCAGCCAGTCGGGACAGGGGCTTTCACCCCTCCACTTT.

In this sample, this clonotype turned up once. The rearrangement joins TRBV7-3 to TRBJ2-3, with D perhaps matching TRBD2 (5 bases). The germline V gene has CDR1 SGHTA and CDR2 FQGTGA. Trimming removed 5 bases from V and 4 bases from J, with 16 bases in between. The CDR3 is 15 residues long. CDR3 protein: CASSDRYGGPDTQYF. DNA of the CDR3: TGTGCCAGCAGCGACCGTTACGGCGGGCCAGATACGCAGTATTTT.

CDR3 coding DNA: TGTGCCAGCAGTTTGAGGGGGGAGCCCACAGATACGCAGTATTTT. Translated, it gives CASSLRGEPTDTQYF. The rearrangement uses TRBV27 and TRBJ2-3; D assignment may be TRBD1 or TRBD2 (6 bases each). Trimming left V 3 bases short and J 2 bases short, with 12 bases between. The CDR3 length is 15 residues. Germline V CDR1 and CDR2: MNHEY, SMNVEV (reference sequence).

This clonotype showed up just a few times. The chain combines TRBV7-9 with TRBJ2-5; D possibly matches TRBD1 or TRBD2 (5 bases each). Trimming shortened V by 3 bases and J by 1 base, and 12 bases separated the two germline ends. This CDR3 contains 15 residues. Germline CDR1 is SEHNR and CDR2 is FQNEAQ (reference sequence). CDR3 sequence (DNA): TGTGCCAGCAGCTTGGTATCAGGGACCCAAGAGACCCAGTACTTC. Amino acid sequence: CASSLVSGTQETQYF.

At least ten counts were recorded for this clonotype. V usage is TRBV7-2 and J usage is TRBJ1-1, with D possibly TRBD1 on 6 matching bases. Germline values: CDR1 SGHTA, CDR2 FQGNSA. Trimming removed 5 bases from V and 4 bases from J, with 14 bases in between. This CDR3 contains 14 residues. CDR3: CASSVQGLGTEAFF. DNA of the CDR3: TGTGCCAGCAGCGTACAGGGCTTGGGCACTGAAGCTTTCTTT.

Only a few counts were recorded for this clonotype. The CDR3 sequence: CASSRRGTGNTGELFF. As DNA, the CDR3 is TGTGCCAGCAGTCGGCGCGGGACAGGCAACACCGGGGAGCTGTTTTTT. The chain has TRBV6-2 or TRBV6-3 and TRBJ2-2; 8 positions match TRBD1. Losses at the gene ends were 5 bases for V and 2 bases for J; bases not matched to a gene: 7. Germline V CDR1 and CDR2: MNHEY, SVGEGT. The length of the CDR3 is 16 residues.

On this clonotype: This may stem from a read error, because a much larger clone lies one nucleotide away. The chain combines TRBV4-3 with TRBJ1-6, with D uncertain. The germline V gene encodes CDR1 LGHNA and CDR2 YSLEER. The CDR3 length is 13 residues. The CDR3 is CASSQTYNSSLHF. As DNA, the CDR3 is TGCGCCAGCAGCCAAACGTATAATTCATCCCTCCACTTT.

The J gene is TRBJ2-5, the V gene TRBV5-1; TRBD1 aligns across 9 bases. Germline V gene data show CDR1 as SGHRS and CDR2 as YFSETQ. This CDR3 spans 16 amino acids. With V trimmed by 0 bases and J by 3 bases, 6 bases remained unmatched. The CDR3 protein is CASSLAAGQGEETQYF. In DNA form, the CDR3 reads TGCGCCAGCAGCTTGGCTGCGGGACAGGGTGAAGAGACCCAGTACTTC.

CDR3 sequence: CATSGLAGDSLDEQYF. CDR3 DNA: TGTGCCACCTCGGGACTAGCGGGGGATTCCCTCGACGAGCAGTACTTC. The chain joins TRBV24-1 to TRBJ2-7, with 14 bases fitting TRBD2. The CDR3 length is 16 residues. Trimming at V came to 9 bases and at J to 5 bases, leaving 11 bases not matched to a gene. The germline CDR1 and CDR2 sequences are KGHDR and SFDVKD.

The genes are TRBV10-1 and TRBJ1-5; TRBD1 agrees at 9 bases. With 4 bases clipped from V and 7 bases from J, the junction kept 5 bases outside the gene matches. From germline, CDR1 is WNHNN and CDR2 SYGVQD (reference sequence). CDR3 length: 14 amino acids. The CDR3 here is CASSAGQGAQPQHF. The CDR3, as DNA: TGCGCCAGCAGTGCGGGACAGGGTGCCCAGCCCCAGCATTTT.

This clonotype has ten or more counts. The chain couples TRBV3-1 to TRBJ2-5; 7 positions agree with TRBD2. The CDR3 covers 15 residues. Germline V gene sequence: CDR1 LGHDT, CDR2 YNNKEL (reference sequence). The trim removed 4 bases at V and 5 bases at J, leaving 10 bases unmatched. This CDR3 is CASSPRADGRETQYF. In DNA form, the CDR3 reads TGTGCCAGCAGCCCACGAGCGGACGGGAGGGAGACCCAGTACTTC.

This chain joins TRBV14 and TRBJ2-1, with 8 nucleotides matching TRBD2. CDR1 is SGHDN and CDR2 is FVKESK in the germline V gene. The CDR3 runs 15 residues. The trim removed 6 bases at V and 1 base at J, leaving 5 bases unmatched. For the CDR3, the DNA is TGTGCCAGCAGGCTAACTAGCGGTTCCTACAATGAGCAGTTCTTC. Translation: CASRLTSGSYNEQFF.

This clonotype was recorded many times. The rearrangement links TRBV7-2 to TRBJ2-1; weak D call: TRBD1 (6 bases). V dropped 1 base and J dropped 7 bases, with 11 bases sitting between them. This CDR3 is built from 14 residues. CDR1 and CDR2 (germline): SGHTA, FQGNSA. The CDR3: CASSLGQAINEQFF. As DNA, the CDR3 is TGTGCCAGCAGCTTAGGACAGGCGATAAATGAGCAGTTCTTC.

This clonotype was observed many times. The rearrangement joins TRBV6-2 or TRBV6-3 to TRBJ1-1; perhaps TRBD1 as D (6 bases). Germline V gene sequence: CDR1 MNHEY, CDR2 SVGEGT. The CDR3 has 16 residues. Trimming stripped 2 bases from V and 1 base from J, with 14 bases between. DNA for the CDR3: TGTGCCAGCAGTTACGTTCTAGGGGGAGAGAACACTGAAGCTTTCTTT. Amino acid sequence: CASSYVLGGENTEAFF.

The J gene is TRBJ2-1, the V gene TRBV7-9; maybe TRBD2 (6 bases). Germline CDR1 SEHNR, CDR2 FQNEAQ (reference sequence). The length of the CDR3 is 16 residues. With 4 bases removed from V and 12 bases from J, the gap between germline ends came to 25 bases. The CDR3 spells CASSSIKGRQDLWQFF. In DNA form, the CDR3 reads TGTGCCAGCAGCTCCATAAAGGGGAGGCAGGATCTATGGCAGTTCTTC.

The CDR3 DNA sequence: TGCAGTGCTAGAGATCGACTAGCGGGGGGTAGCTCCTACGAGCAGTACTTC. Its protein is CSARDRLAGGSSYEQYF. The V call is TRBV20-1, the J call TRBJ2-7; 13 positions agree with TRBD2. There are 17 residues in the CDR3. Trimming at V came to 0 bases and at J to 0 bases, leaving 5 bases not matched to a gene. Looked up from germline, CDR1 is DFQATT and CDR2 is SNEGSKA (reference sequence).

The chain links TRBV4-2 to TRBJ1-1; D is possibly TRBD1 (6 bases). Trimming cost V 0 bases and J 12 bases, with 35 bases left between them. The CDR3 consists of 20 residues. Per germline, CDR1 LGHNA and CDR2 YNFKEQ. CDR3 bases: TGTGCCAGCAGCCAAGAGCCACCGGCACAGGGTTTACCTACCCACCTGGCGCCTTTCTTT. Translating gives CASSQEPPAQGLPTHLAPFF.

The chain employs TRBV28 and TRBJ2-7; possible D gene TRBD2, 5 bases. The CDR3 is made up of 15 amino acids. V gave up 3 bases and J gave up 0 bases, with 12 bases separating them. The germline V gene has CDR1 MDHEN and CDR2 SYDVKM. The DNA for the CDR3 is TGTGCCAGCAGTTTTTTCTTGAGGGCCTCCTACGAGCAGTACTTC. Its translation: CASSFFLRASYEQYF.

On this clonotype: A read error is likely, as this CDR3 ends without the conserved phenylalanine or tryptophan. The limits of the CDR3 on the DNA are not certain, so only TCRdb's listed CDR3 is given. The chain recombines TRBV6-1 with TRBJ1-4; TRBD1 is the table's D call and was not checked against the DNA. Germline assignment: CDR1 MNHNS and CDR2 SASEGT. The CDR3 sequence runs 15 residues, both termini included. The CDR3 is CASSEQGAAGRPFGL.